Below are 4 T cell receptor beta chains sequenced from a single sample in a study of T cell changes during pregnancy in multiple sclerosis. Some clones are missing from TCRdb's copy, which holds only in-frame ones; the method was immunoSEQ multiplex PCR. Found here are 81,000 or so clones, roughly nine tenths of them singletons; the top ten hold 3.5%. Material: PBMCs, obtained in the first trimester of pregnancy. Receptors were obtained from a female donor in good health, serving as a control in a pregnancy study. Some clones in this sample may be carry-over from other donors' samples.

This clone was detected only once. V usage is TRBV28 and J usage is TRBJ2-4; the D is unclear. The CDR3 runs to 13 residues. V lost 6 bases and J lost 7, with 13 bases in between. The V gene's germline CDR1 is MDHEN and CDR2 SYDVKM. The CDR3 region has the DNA TGTGCCAGCAGCACTCCGGTCGTGAACATTCAGTACTTC. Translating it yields CASSTPVVNIQYF.

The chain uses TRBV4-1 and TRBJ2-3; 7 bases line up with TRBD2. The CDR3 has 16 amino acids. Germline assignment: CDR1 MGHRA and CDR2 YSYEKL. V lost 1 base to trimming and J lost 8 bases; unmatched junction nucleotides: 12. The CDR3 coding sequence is TGCGCCAGCAGCCAAGGGGCGGGAGAGACCTGGAGTACGCAGTATTTT. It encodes CASSQGAGETWSTQYF.

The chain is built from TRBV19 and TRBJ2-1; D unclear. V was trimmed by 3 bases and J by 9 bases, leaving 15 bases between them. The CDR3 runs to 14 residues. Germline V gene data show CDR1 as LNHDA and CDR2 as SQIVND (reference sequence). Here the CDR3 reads CASSIRLVVGEQFF. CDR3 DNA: TGTGCCAGTAGTATCCGGCTAGTTGTTGGTGAGCAGTTCTTC.

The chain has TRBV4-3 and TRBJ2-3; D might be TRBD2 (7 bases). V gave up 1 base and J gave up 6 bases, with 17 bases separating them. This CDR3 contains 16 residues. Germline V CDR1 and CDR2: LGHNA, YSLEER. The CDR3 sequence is CASSQVRGRNLDTQYF. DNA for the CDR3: TGCGCCAGCAGCCAAGTGCGGGGGCGGAATCTGGATACGCAGTATTTT.